Presented here are 27 T cell receptor beta chains from one specimen sequenced in a study of blood T cell repertoires in COVID-19 (TCRdb year 2020). The library was generated by the immunoSEQ multiplex PCR assay. TCRdb obtained this table from immuneACCESS and retained in-frame rearrangements with V and J assigned. These tables miss some clones; where compared with another copy, unresolved V genes account for less than half of the shortfall, and the remainder is unexplained. This sample lists about 270,000 clones; 86% were detected once. Around 13% of the sample comes from the top ten. Sequencing used peripheral blood. The receptors shown here come from a woman in her sixties or seventies with COVID-19, enrolled during active disease.

The V call is TRBV2, the J call TRBJ2-1, with 8 bases fitting TRBD2. Germline V gives CDR1 SNHLY, CDR2 FYNNEI. CDR3 length equals 13 residues. V lost 4 bases, J lost 7 bases, and 3 bases stayed unmatched. The chain's CDR3 is CASSVERGNEQFF. The CDR3 DNA reads as TGTGCCAGCAGTGTAGAGCGGGGGAATGAGCAGTTCTTC.

The chain couples TRBV5-1 to TRBJ2-5; TRBD2 might be the D (5 bases). Germline CDR1 and CDR2: SGHRS and YFSETQ. The CDR3 loop spans 13 amino acids. V dropped 6 bases and J dropped 5 bases, with 14 bases sitting between them. For the CDR3, the DNA is TGCGCCAGCACCCTGGAGGCCTCGGAGACCCAGTACTTC. Its translation is CASTLEASETQYF.

This chain uses TRBV18 with TRBJ2-7, with TRBD2 matching over 9 bases. V trimming: 3 bases; J trimming: 4 bases; junction bases outside the gene matches: 7. This CDR3 region has 15 residues. Looked up from germline, CDR1 is KGHSH and CDR2 is LQKENI. The CDR3 protein is CASSPLGTSTYEQYF. Here the CDR3 DNA reads TGTGCCAGCTCACCCCTCGGGACTAGCACGTACGAGCAGTACTTC. Full variable domain (rest looked up from reference TRBV18 and TRBJ2-7): NAGVMQNPRHLVRRRGQEARLRCSPMKGHSHVYWYRQLPEEGLKFMVYLQKENIIDESGMPKERFSAEFPKEGPSILRIQQVVRGDSAAYFCASSPLGTSTYEQYFGPGTRLTVT.

This clone was seen a single time. The chain is built from TRBV28 and TRBJ1-1; no reliable D call. The V end was cut by 3 bases, the J end by 4 bases, with 9 bases between. The CDR3 has 13 residues. Per the germline V gene, CDR1 is MDHEN and CDR2 is SYDVKM. The CDR3 sequence is CASSLRSSTEAFF. The CDR3 coding sequence is TGTGCCAGCAGTTTGAGGTCGTCCACTGAAGCTTTCTTT.

This clone came up once. The J gene is TRBJ1-2, the V gene TRBV9; 11 bases map to TRBD1. Looked up from germline, CDR1 is SGDLS and CDR2 is YYNGEE. V was pared by 0 bases and J by 8 bases, with 6 bases of the junction left unmatched. The CDR3 is 15 amino acids. The CDR3 protein is CASSVATGQGGGYTF. DNA of the CDR3: TGTGCCAGCAGCGTAGCTACGGGACAGGGGGGCGGCTACACCTTC.

The genes are TRBV3-1 (or the pseudogene TRBV3-2) and TRBJ2-7; D call uncertain. The length of the CDR3 is 16 residues. Germline V gene data show CDR1 as LGHDT and CDR2 as YNNKEL (reference sequence). V was shortened by 4 bases and J by 6 bases, with 22 bases between the two germline ends. CDR3 in amino acids: CASSPEVQVKSGEQYF. CDR3 sequence (DNA): TGTGCCAGCAGCCCAGAGGTCCAGGTTAAAAGTGGCGAGCAGTACTTC.

This clone is a singleton in its sample. This chain connects TRBV28 to TRBJ1-1, with D possibly being TRBD1 (5 bases). The CDR3 runs to 19 residues. Germline CDR1 is MDHEN and CDR2 is SYDVKM. V lost 2 bases, J lost 0 bases, and 22 bases lay in between. As DNA, the CDR3 is TGTGCCAGCAGTTTAGGCCTCCAGGGCCCTCGGGGGATGAACACTGAAGCTTTCTTT. Its translation: CASSLGLQGPRGMNTEAFF.

This rearrangement joins TRBV12-5 to TRBJ2-5, with a possible D match to TRBD1 (6 bases). The CDR3 length is 14 residues. Trimming removed 4 bases at V and 2 bases at J, with 11 bases between. The germline V gene has CDR1 LGHNT and CDR2 FRNRAP. The CDR3 DNA is TGTGCTAGTGGTTGGGGGCGGGCGCAAGAGACCCAGTACTTC. This encodes CASGWGRAQETQYF.

V gene TRBV19 combines with J gene TRBJ2-5, with no clear D. The germline V gene encodes CDR1 LNHDA and CDR2 SQIVND (reference sequence). Between the trimmed V and J ends, which lost 3 bases and 4 bases, there was a span of 12 bases. The CDR3 totals 14 residues. CDR3 DNA sequence: TGTGCCAGTAGTATGGGTCTGGCGGTAGAGACCCAGTACTTC. Amino acid sequence: CASSMGLAVETQYF.

J is TRBJ1-5 and V is TRBV7-2; D possibly corresponds to TRBD1 (5 bases). The V gene lost 5 bases and the J gene lost 6 bases, with 17 bases spanning the gap. The germline V gene has CDR1 SGHTA and CDR2 FQGNSA. CDR3 length: 15 amino acids. CDR3 region: CASSLQGQGGQPQHF. The CDR3 coding sequence is TGTGCCAGCAGCCTACAAGGGCAGGGAGGTCAGCCCCAGCATTTT.

V and J are TRBV7-9 and TRBJ1-3; 9 bases line up with TRBD1. CDR1 SEHNR and CDR2 FQNEAQ come from the germline V gene (reference sequence). The CDR3 totals 14 residues. Trimming at V came to 3 bases and at J to 6 bases, leaving 3 bases not matched to a gene. The CDR3 here is CASSFGQGLNTIYF. CDR3 DNA: TGTGCCAGCAGCTTCGGACAGGGGTTAAACACCATATATTTT.

CDR3 coding DNA: TGTGCCAGCAATGCTCCCCGCTCCGGGACTAGTAAAGGGGAGACCCAGTACTTC. It is translated as CASNAPRSGTSKGETQYF. The chain recombines TRBV12-1 with TRBJ2-5; the table assigns TRBD2, which was not confirmed against the DNA. TRBV12-1 is assigned pseudogene status. The CDR3 is 18 amino acids.

CDR3 residues: CASSWRTGMNTEAFF. CDR3 sequence (DNA): TGTGCCAGCAGCTGGCGGACAGGGATGAACACTGAAGCTTTCTTT. The V gene is TRBV5-6, the J gene TRBJ1-1; TRBD1 matches at 8 bases. The CDR3 runs to 15 residues. Germline V gives CDR1 SGHDT, CDR2 YYEEEE. After removal of 3 bases from V and 0 bases from J, the junction contained 4 bases not matched to a gene.

The chain carries TRBV12-3 or TRBV12-4 and TRBJ1-2; D unclear. The V and J ends lost 3 bases and 3 bases respectively, with 5 bases between them. The CDR3 extends over 12 amino acids. The CDR3 DNA reads TGTGCCAGCAGTTTTTATTACTATGGCTACACCTTC. Its protein is CASSFYYYGYTF.

J is TRBJ1-6 and V is TRBV9, with TRBD1 matching 10 bases. The CDR3 totals 14 residues. Germline CDR1 reads SGDLS; CDR2 reads YYNGEE. V trimming: 3 bases; J trimming: 6 bases; junction bases outside the gene matches: 0. The CDR3 DNA follows: TGTGCCAGCAGCGGGGACAGGGGTAATTCACCCCTCCACTTT. Translating gives CASSGDRGNSPLHF. Full variable domain (rest looked up from reference TRBV9 and TRBJ1-6): DSGVTQTPKHLITATGQRVTLRCSPRSGDLSVYWYQQSLDQGLQFLIQYYNGEERAKGNILERFSAQQFPDLHSELNLSSLELGDSALYFCASSGDRGNSPLHFGNGTRLTVT.

The V and J genes are TRBV24-1 and TRBJ1-5; 8 bases are a match to TRBD1. Looked up from germline, CDR1 is KGHDR and CDR2 is SFDVKD. Trimming at V came to 7 bases and at J to 4 bases, leaving 8 bases not matched to a gene. The CDR3 length is 15 residues. Written as DNA, the CDR3 is TGTGCCACCAGCGCCGACAGGGGCCAGAATCAGCCCCAGCATTTT. Encoded protein: CATSADRGQNQPQHF.

The rearrangement uses TRBV5-1 and TRBJ2-1; D is perhaps TRBD2 (5 bases). This CDR3 contains 14 residues. The germline V and J ends were trimmed by 7 bases and 1 base, with 12 bases remaining between them. In germline, CDR1 is SGHRS, CDR2 YFSETQ. CDR3 residues: CASSIEGSYNEQFF. The DNA of the CDR3 is TGCGCCAGCTCCATCGAGGGTTCCTACAATGAGCAGTTCTTC.

The chain employs TRBV7-2 and TRBJ2-6; D might be TRBD1 (6 bases). Trimming took 1 base from V and 0 from J, leaving 13 bases between them. This CDR3 is 18 amino acids long. Germline V gene lookup returns CDR1 SGHTA and CDR2 FQGNSA. CDR3 region: CASSLGGRTDSGANVLTF. Here the CDR3 DNA reads TGTGCCAGCAGCTTAGGGGGCCGGACAGACTCTGGGGCCAACGTCCTGACTTTC.

The chain uses TRBV5-1 and TRBJ2-7; 8 bases align to TRBD1. The CDR3 totals 12 residues. Germline V CDR1 and CDR2: SGHRS, YFSETQ. After removal of 5 bases from V and 3 bases from J, the junction contained 1 base not matched to a gene. The CDR3 region has the DNA TGCGCCAGCAGTACAGGGGGCTACGAGCAGTACTTC. Its protein is CASSTGGYEQYF.

This chain joins TRBV30 and TRBJ2-3; D is unclear. Trimming pared 3 bases from V and 0 bases from J, leaving 7 bases between. The CDR3 spans 13 residues. From germline, CDR1 is GTSNPN and CDR2 SVGIG (reference sequence). CDR3 loop: CAWRGPSTDTQYF. CDR3 nucleotide sequence: TGTGCCTGGAGGGGCCCTAGCACAGATACGCAGTATTTT.

V and J are TRBV7-2 and TRBJ2-3; 8 bases align to TRBD1. This CDR3 spans 15 amino acids. CDR1 and CDR2 (germline): SGHTA, FQGNSA. The ends lost 1 base at V and 6 bases at J; junction bases unmatched: 6. CDR3 in amino acids: CASSLGFQGADTQYF. The CDR3 DNA follows: TGTGCCAGCAGCTTAGGATTTCAGGGGGCGGATACGCAGTATTTT.

The chain employs TRBV19 and TRBJ2-3; the match to TRBD1 covers 7 bases. There are 15 residues in the CDR3. The junction had 9 bases not matched to a gene; V was cut back by 6 bases and J by 3 bases. The germline gives CDR1 LNHDA, CDR2 SQIVND (reference sequence). CDR3 bases: TGTGCCAGTAGGTCAACGGGACAGCGAACAGATACGCAGTATTTT. This gives the protein CASRSTGQRTDTQYF. Looking up the rest from reference TRBV19 and TRBJ2-3 gives the full variable domain: DGGITQSPKYLFRKEGQNVTLSCEQNLNHDAMYWYRQDPGQGLRLIYYSQIVNDFQKGDIAEGYSVSREKKESFPLTVTSAQKNPTAFYLCASRSTGQRTDTQYFGPGTRLTVL.

The chain carries TRBV11-2 and TRBJ2-4; 7 bases match TRBD1. The junction had 7 bases not matched to a gene; V was cut back by 0 bases and J by 8 bases. The germline gives CDR1 SGHAT, CDR2 FQNNGV. This CDR3 is built from 15 residues. CDR3 DNA: TGTGCCAGCAGCTTAGATGGACAGGCTTCTCACATTCAGTACTTC. This translates into CASSLDGQASHIQYF.

This chain links TRBV15 with TRBJ2-1, with 8 bases aligning to TRBD1. The germline V gene has CDR1 LNHNV and CDR2 YYDKDF (reference sequence). This CDR3 spans 15 amino acids. V was pared by 3 bases and J by 7 bases, with 8 bases of the junction left unmatched. The CDR3 here is CATSRSRDRPNEQFF. The CDR3 DNA is TGTGCCACCAGCAGGTCCCGGGACAGGCCAAATGAGCAGTTCTTC.

The V and J genes are TRBV5-5 and TRBJ1-3; D is unresolved. Per the germline V gene, CDR1 is SGHKS and CDR2 is YYEKEE (reference sequence). The CDR3 is made up of 12 amino acids. V lost 3 bases and J 4 bases, leaving 5 bases between the germline ends. The CDR3 reads CASSSQGNTIYF. DNA for the CDR3: TGTGCCAGCAGCTCCCAGGGAAACACCATATATTTT.

The gene calls are TRBV5-6 and TRBJ2-4; TRBD1 aligns across 8 bases. CDR3 size: 15 residues. The V and J ends lost 4 bases and 11 bases, in that order; junction bases with no gene match: 14. Germline V gene data show CDR1 as SGHDT and CDR2 as YYEEEE. The CDR3 region has the DNA TGTGCCAGCAGCCCCATTTCGACAGGGGACTCCCTTCAGTACTTC. Its protein product is CASSPISTGDSLQYF.

This chain joins TRBV5-5 and TRBJ1-1, with D unclear. Germline V gene sequence: CDR1 SGHKS, CDR2 YYEKEE (reference sequence). CDR3 length: 15 residues. V lost 0 bases, J lost 1 base, and 10 bases lay in between. CDR3 nucleotide sequence: TGTGCCAGCAGCTTGGTTCCTACCGGGAACACTGAAGCTTTCTTT. Protein: CASSLVPTGNTEAFF.